The entry below gives a single TCR beta chain sequence along with its context. This CDR3 has 15 residues. CDR1 is LNHDA and CDR2 is SQIVND in the germline V gene (reference sequence). J lost 2 bases, V lost 4 bases, and 5 bases had no gene match. The data derive from a study of T cell responses to AZD1222 COVID-19 vaccine. Assay: immunoSEQ multiplex PCR; the TCRdb copy retains only in-frame clones and omits some. This sample yields about 120,000 clones, of which roughly 88% are seen a single time; less than 4.5% belongs to the top ten. The V and J genes are TRBV19 and TRBJ1-5; 7 nucleotides align to TRBD1. The sequence was collected from an adult in good health. The specimen comprised peripheral blood, sampled on day 0 of MenACWY control vaccination. CDR3 in DNA: TGTGCCAGTAGTAGGGACAGCCTCGGCAATCAGCCCCAGCATTTT. Translation gives CASSRDSLGNQPQHF.